This T cell receptor (beta chain) was identified in a study of T-cell memory formation after mild COVID-19 (dated by TCRdb to the early 2020s). Background on the whole study: Most TCR sequence clusters were specific to one of the two donors. T-cell clones expanding and contracting after mild COVID-19 in a couple of donors were tracked by longitudinal TCRalpha and TCRbeta repertoire sequencing. Two young, previously healthy adult volunteers, one female and one male, were included in the cohort. The research as a whole found: SARS-CoV-2 specificity of the second-wave clones peaking on day 37 was not confirmed. Some responding clones were detected in pre-infection memory, which suggested that pre-existing cross-reactive memory T cells had joined the SARS-CoV-2 response. From day 15 to 85, contracting clones showed balanced CD4/CD8 phenotypes, whereas a second wave of clones that expanded from day 15 to 37 leaned towards CD4+. Contracting CD4+ clones appeared mostly in the CM and EM memory subsets, whereas CD8+ clones were enriched in EMRA. The study covered only a couple of mild cases, and larger cohorts including severe cases with pre-infection samples were considered necessary.

PBMCs were isolated by Ficoll-Paque density gradient centrifugation. Trimming costs V 8 bases and J 10 bases, and their ends lie 17 bases apart. There are 13 amino acids in the CDR3, from cysteine to phenylalanine inclusive. Only the CDR3 part of the read is kept: 39 bases, read in frame from the first base. Details on this clonotype: Which antigen it targets is not known. Qualities for individual bases were not recorded, and no much larger clone is one base off.

Sequenced using an Illumina NovaSeq 6000. TCRalpha and TCRbeta cDNA libraries were constructed by 5'RACE with constant-segment primers, with sample barcodes and unique molecular identifiers being introduced. RNA was extracted from every sample with Trizol reagent. Amplification of the libraries took two PCR steps, and the second step added a second sample barcode plus Illumina TruSeq adapters. Sequencing of libraries was performed on an Illumina NovaSeq with 2 x 150 bp paired-end reads. Per the authors' processing: The reads were demultiplexed and collapsed into UMI-guided consensus sequences using migec v1.2.7. With mixcr v2.1.11, UMI consensuses were aligned to TRA and TRB V and J templates and assembled into clonotypes. Clonotypes were classified as expanded or contracted when called significant by both edgeR and NoisET, with noise models trained on biological replicates. For edgeR calls, a false discovery rate-adjusted p below 0.01 and a log2 fold-change threshold of 1 were applied. PCA with hierarchical clustering of max-normalized trajectories of the 1000 most abundant clonotypes was used as exploratory dynamics analysis. The CD4 or CD8 phenotype of responding clones was assigned using the separately sequenced CD4+ and CD8+ repertoires. In-frame beta chains were kept once TCRdb had trimmed the public reads at Q25 with fastp and called clones with MiXCR. CDR3 protein sequences are deduplicated, and each keeps its most common genes and DNA. In this record, the V and J calls reflect TCRdb's handling and not the investigators' own analysis. Recorded for this sample are tens of thousands of distinct CDR3 sequences; 12% of them occurred a single time. The top ten clones comprise 24% of the sample.

The chain uses TRBV12-3 or TRBV12-4 and TRBJ1-4; the D segment cannot be called with confidence. The TCR originated in a man aged 18 to 35 who had mild COVID-19 (a few samples of this study predate the infection). The sample titles of this study are shuffled in the database, so cell type and time point are left out; the donor was told from shared clones. Sequencing input: PBMCs or a T cell subset sorted from them (not recorded which). The CDR3 loop reads CASRTELEGKLFF. The DNA sequence follows: TGTGCCAGCCGGACTGAACTTGAGGGAAAACTGTTTTTT.